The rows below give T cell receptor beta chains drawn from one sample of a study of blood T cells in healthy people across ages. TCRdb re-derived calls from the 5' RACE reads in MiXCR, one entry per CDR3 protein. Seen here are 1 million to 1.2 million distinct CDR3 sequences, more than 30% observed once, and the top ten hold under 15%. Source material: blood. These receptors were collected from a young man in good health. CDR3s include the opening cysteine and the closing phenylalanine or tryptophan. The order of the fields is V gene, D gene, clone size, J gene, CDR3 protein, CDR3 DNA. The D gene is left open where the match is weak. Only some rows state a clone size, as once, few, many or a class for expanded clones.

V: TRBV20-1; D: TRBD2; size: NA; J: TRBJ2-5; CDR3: CSARDGAGVQETQYF; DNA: TGCAGTGCTAGAGATGGGGCGGGGGTCCAAGAGACCCAGTACTTC
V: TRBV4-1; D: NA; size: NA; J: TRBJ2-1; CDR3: CASSQEAVRENEQFF; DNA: TGCGCCAGCAGCCAGGAGGCAGTACGGGAGAATGAGCAGTTCTTC
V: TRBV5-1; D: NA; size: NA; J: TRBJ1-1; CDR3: CASSNGGRAEAFF; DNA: TGCGCCAGCAGCAACGGGGGACGGGCTGAAGCTTTCTTT
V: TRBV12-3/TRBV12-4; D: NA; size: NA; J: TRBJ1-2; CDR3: CASMRKGVGYTF; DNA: TGTGCCAGCATGCGAAAAGGGGTTGGCTACACCTTC
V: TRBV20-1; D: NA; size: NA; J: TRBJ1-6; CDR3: CSARHAGQLSSPPHF; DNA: TGCAGTGCTAGACATGCGGGACAACTTAGTTCACCCCCCCACTTT
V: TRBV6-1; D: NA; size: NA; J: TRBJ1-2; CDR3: CASSEDSEYGYTF; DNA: TGTGCCAGCAGTGAGGACAGCGAGTATGGCTACACCTTC
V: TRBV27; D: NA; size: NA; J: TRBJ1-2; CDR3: CASSCGQARGYTF; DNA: TGTGCCAGCAGTTGTGGTCAGGCCAGGGGCTACACCTTC
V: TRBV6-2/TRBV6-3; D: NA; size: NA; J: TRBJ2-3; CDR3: CASKNTDTQYF; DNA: TGTGCCAGCAAAAACACAGATACGCAGTATTTT
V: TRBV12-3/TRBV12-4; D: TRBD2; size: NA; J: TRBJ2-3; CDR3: CASTILAGDSTDTQYF; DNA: TGTGCCAGCACCATACTAGCGGGGGACAGCACAGATACGCAGTATTTT
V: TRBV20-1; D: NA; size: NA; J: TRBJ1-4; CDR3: CSARGSGWNGKLFF; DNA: TGCAGTGCTAGGGGGTCCGGATGGAATGGAAAACTGTTTTTT
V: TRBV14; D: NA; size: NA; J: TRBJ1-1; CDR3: CASSQVRDGEAFF; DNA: TGTGCCAGCAGCCAAGTTCGAGACGGGGAAGCTTTCTTT
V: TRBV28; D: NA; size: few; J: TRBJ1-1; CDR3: CASRTGGEVSTEAFF; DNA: TGTGCCAGCAGAACAGGAGGGGAGGTGAGCACTGAAGCTTTCTTT
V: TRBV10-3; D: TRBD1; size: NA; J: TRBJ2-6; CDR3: CAVSGSPDRGLSGANVLTF; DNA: TGTGCCGTCAGCGGGTCCCCGGACAGGGGTCTATCTGGGGCCAACGTCCTGACTTTC
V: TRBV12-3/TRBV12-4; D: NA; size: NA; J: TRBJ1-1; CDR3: CASSLMVTEAFF; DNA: TGTGCCAGCAGTTTGATGGTCACTGAAGCTTTCTTT
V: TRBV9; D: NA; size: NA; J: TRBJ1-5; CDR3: CASSADLESQPQHF; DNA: TGTGCCAGCAGCGCGGACTTAGAGAGTCAGCCCCAGCATTTT
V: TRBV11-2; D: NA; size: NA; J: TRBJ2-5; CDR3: CASSSDWEGTQYF; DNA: TGTGCCAGCAGTTCCGACTGGGAAGGAACCCAGTACTTC
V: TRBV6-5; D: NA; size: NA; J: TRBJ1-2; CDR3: CASSYSTGGHGYTF; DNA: TGTGCCAGCAGTTACTCGACAGGTGGCCATGGCTACACCTTC
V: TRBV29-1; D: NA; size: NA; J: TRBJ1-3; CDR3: CSVHGAAGNTIYF; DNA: TGCAGCGTTCACGGGGCTGCTGGAAACACCATATATTTT
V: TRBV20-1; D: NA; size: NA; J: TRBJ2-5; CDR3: CSARDRTRHRSQETQYF; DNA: TGCAGTGCTAGAGATCGGACCAGGCACCGATCCCAAGAGACCCAGTACTTC
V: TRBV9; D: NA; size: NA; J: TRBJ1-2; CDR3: CASSVEGGPVGYTF; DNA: TGTGCCAGCAGCGTAGAGGGGGGTCCAGTTGGCTACACCTTC
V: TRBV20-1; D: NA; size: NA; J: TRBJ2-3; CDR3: CSASLRAPGSAQYF; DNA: TGCAGTGCTAGCTTGAGGGCCCCAGGGTCAGCGCAGTATTTT
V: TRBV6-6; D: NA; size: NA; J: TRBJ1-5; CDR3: CASRIGYSNQPQHF; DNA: TGTGCCAGCAGAATAGGGTATAGCAATCAGCCCCAGCATTTT
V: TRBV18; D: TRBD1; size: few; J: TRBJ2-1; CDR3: CASSLRTTQGNEQFF; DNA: TGTGCCAGCTCACTTCGGACAACACAGGGGAATGAGCAGTTCTTC
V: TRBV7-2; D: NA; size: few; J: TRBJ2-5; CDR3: CASSLGGEGRQYF; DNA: TGTGCCAGCAGCTTAGGGGGAGAGGGGAGACAGTACTTC